This T cell receptor beta chain was captured in a study of T cell repertoires in cytomegalovirus infection (dated by TCRdb to between 2018 and 2021). Notes on the research overall: Donor HLA type was relevant to the analysis, as public TCR beta signatures indicated carriage of CMV infection together with the matching HLA type. The research as a whole found: In both this cohort and an independent approximately 370-donor cohort, the cumulative frequency of public TCR beta family members distinguished carriers of CMV infection plus the relevant HLA type. In the ex vivo response, HLA-C-restricted CMV-specific TCR beta clonotypes were dominant, and in two of eight donors the single most frequent clonotype came from this HLA-C-restricted group.

This clonotype occurred a few times. Its binding antigen is unknown. Base qualities are not at hand, and no much larger clone is one base apart. The CDR3, cysteine through phenylalanine, is 13 amino acids long. The DNA shown is the 39-base CDR3, in frame from base 1. From the germline V gene, CDR1 is SGHVS and CDR2 is FNYEAQ. V drops 4 bases and J drops 4 bases, leaving 11 bases in between. TCRdb lists the instrument as Illumina HiSeq 1500. The raw public data were reprocessed by TCRdb itself: fastp quality trimming at Q25, MiXCR clonotype calling, in-frame beta chains only. Rows with one shared CDR3 protein collapse into an entry with the most common genes and DNA. In all, the sample holds hundreds of thousands of distinct CDR3 sequences, and under 20% of those were seen once. The ten largest clones represent approximately 12% of the sample.

The sample taken for sequencing was PBMCs. The rearranged segments are TRBV7-6 and TRBJ2-7; the D gene lacks a confident call. The TCR originated in a human donor in good health (CMV status not recorded). Some clones in this sample may be carry-over from other donors' samples. The CDR3 amino acid sequence is: CASSSGRLYEQYF. Read as DNA, the sequence is TGTGCCAGCAGCTCTGGACGGCTTTACGAGCAGTACTTC.